This TCR beta chain derives from a study of shared clonotypes between healthy human individuals (TCRdb year 2020). With respect to the entire study: The cohort comprised a couple of women and three men aged 18 to 49 years. The study deeply sequenced blood TCR repertoires of roughly five healthy adults to estimate repertoire size and the extent of clonotype sharing between individuals. For each donor, three plates each were used for CD4 naive and CD4 memory, two plates were used for CD8 naive, and one plate was used for CD8 memory. Per donor, leukapheresis produced somewhere between about 0.94 and 9 billion PBMCs. To increase sequencing depth and limit assay-specific biases, TCR repertoire library preparation and sequencing were carried out by different laboratories using diverse techniques. The full study reports these points: Sampling was limited to blood, and TCR repertoires in tissue likely differ from TCR repertoires in blood. Even with the large sequencing depth, rarefaction of the sorted-subset datasets indicated that sequencing was incomplete. Across a few donors, approximately 5% of naive CD4, roughly 3.5% of naive CD8, 2.3% of memory CD4, and 0.4% of memory CD8 clonotypes were shared. Naive subsets generally had larger estimated clonotype richness than memory subsets. Compared with non-shared clonotypes, the clonotypes found in all four sorted-subset donors had higher generation probabilities. The genetic and exposure-history diversity represented was limited by the small number of donors. Pairwise subsampling led to the expectation that sequencing depth would affect the degree of clonotype sharing among donors.

A remark on this clone: It lacks a known antigen. No much larger clonotype is one base removed from it; base qualities were not supplied.

TCR CDR3 regions were amplified from genomic DNA by multiplex PCR using the deep immunoSEQ assay. For each cell subset, the extracted genomic DNA was distributed evenly across all wells of several immunoSEQ 96-well plates, and each plate served as one replicate. For sorted subsets, each replicate PCR was loaded with approximately 200 ng genomic DNA, equivalent to 30,000 or so T cell genomes. Purified libraries were quantified with a Qubit 3.0 fluorometer, sized on a Bioanalyzer 2100, and re-quantified with the KAPA Library Quantification kit. A separate single-read 150-cycle Illumina NextSeq 550 flow cell was used to sequence each immunoSEQ 96-well plate. Processing in the source paper ran as follows. Because the immunoSEQ output included only junctional sequences and no quality scores, the filtering could not be the same as the filtering used for full-length reads. Sequences were annotated with PyIR, a Python wrapper for IgBLAST v1.9, and V/J genes and CDR3 were assigned using IMGT germline references. Reads were filtered out if the reads had weak V/J assignments (E-value above 1e-6), no CDR3, stop codons, out-of-frame junctions, or ambiguous translated residues. V3J clonotypes were defined by identical inferred V gene, J gene, and CDR3 amino acid sequence. Percentage overlap between repertoires was calculated by dividing the number of shared unique clonotypes by the size of the smaller repertoire. Three approaches were used to assess repertoire richness: RTK rarefaction, the Chao1 estimator, and Recon v2.1 estimates of unobserved clonotypes. For all TCRbeta clonotypes obtained by the gDNA method from a few donors, generation probabilities were computed with OLGA. TCRdb limited this immuneACCESS table to in-frame rearrangements with V and J called. A share of clones is missing; checked studies link under half to unresolved V genes, and the rest is unexplained. V and J calls and clone size are copied from that table; D and trimming were computed from the DNA. The sample includes 800,000 or so clones, with about 96% observed a single time. Roughly 0.23% of the sample is in the top ten clones.

The CDR3 covers 15 residues, taking in both the cysteine and the phenylalanine. Only the CDR3 portion is preserved as DNA: 45 bases, with reading frame beginning at the first base. Trimmed from V: 5 bases; trimmed from J: 5 bases; junction bases lacking a gene match: 6. Per the germline V gene, SGHVS is the CDR1 and FNYEAQ is the CDR2. CD8 naive samples consisted of CD45RO-negative cells that were positively selected for CCR7, yielding a CD45RA+CCR7+ population without TemRA cells. Donors were healthy HIV-negative adults with no recently reported acute infections or vaccinations. Every donor was a Caucasian adult living in Nashville, Tennessee, USA. Blood was obtained by leukapheresis, after which PBMCs were separated by Ficoll-Histopaque density gradient centrifugation and cryopreserved in liquid nitrogen vapor phase. Analytical flow cytometry was used to check the purity and quantity of each magnetically sorted T cell population. Each sorted fraction had its genomic DNA isolated and then quantified by UV absorbance on a Nanodrop 2000c.

The source of this sequence is a man aged 30 to 45 in good health. This chain is built from TRBV7-6 and TRBJ2-2; TRBD1 lines up with 9 middle nucleotides. Sequenced: naive CD8+ T cells sorted from blood. Sample cell subset or site, as interpreted from the label and publication: CD45RA+CCR7+. The encoded CDR3 is CASSPTTGGTGELFF. The DNA sequence is TGTGCCAGCAGCCCGACGACAGGGGGGACCGGGGAGCTGTTTTTT.